The TCR beta chain under discussion was sequenced for a study of T cells in Graves' hyperthyroidism and ophthalmopathy (dated by TCRdb to between 2018 and 2020). Notes on the research overall: Peripheral blood was sampled at the time of initial diagnosis, prior to any treatment. The paper reports TCR Vbeta CDR3 sequencing of about 140 peripheral blood samples: approximately 41 ophthalmopathy, under 80 hyperthyroidism and approximately 17 progressor patients. The 95 to 100 discovery patients were randomly split 7:3 into training and test sets. Once sampling was done, hyperthyroidism patients were given methimazole at a starting dose of 30 mg daily, whereas ophthalmopathy patients were given high-dose intravenous methylprednisolone. In roughly six Graves' hyperthyroidism patients, the study also compared T-cell repertoires from thyroid tissue with T-cell repertoires from blood. An independent validation cohort of fewer than 20 hyperthyroidism patients and 17 patients who later progressed to ophthalmopathy tested prospective prediction of ophthalmopathy. To identify distinguishing TCR V-J signatures, a discovery cohort of around 100 patients was used, comprising under 45 with Graves' ophthalmopathy and approximately 57 with stable Graves' hyperthyroidism. Beyond this particular receptor, the publication reports: In validation, the model predicted progression to ophthalmopathy with just under 71% sensitivity and approximately 72% specificity, a median of about six months before onset. No statistical method was used to fix the sample size in advance, and group allocation was not hidden from the investigators. Ophthalmopathy was separated from stable hyperthyroidism by a 13 V-J signature model, with around 90% sensitivity and 81% to 82% specificity obtained in cross-validation and 80%/75% obtained in testing. Most expanded thyroid clonotypes (frequency above 0.001) were also detected in blood, a finding suggesting that blood repertoires may reflect thyroid immune responses.

As to this clonotype: This clone's antigen is unknown. A much bigger clone sits one base away, suggesting this may be a read error.

Amplification of TCR beta CDR3 regions was carried out from RNA transcripts. A first-round RT-PCR of the TCR CDR3 used the HTBI primer set with the Qiagen OneStep RT-PCR kit. A second multiplex PCR round built the libraries, followed by size selection and purification. The libraries were sequenced on an Illumina HiSeq2000 using paired-end 100 bp reads. Processing in the source paper ran as follows. SOAPnuke was used to process the raw data, throwing out any read that contained adapters or uncalled bases, had a mean Phred below 15, or lacked an exact constant-primer or identifier match. High-quality paired reads were merged using COPE v1.2.5, and each unique nucleotide sequence was defined as a clonotype. MiTCR v1.1 was used to align clonotypes to the IMGT TRBV, TRBD and TRBJ reference segments. Analysis was restricted to V-J combinations with a frequency above 0.0001, which covered over 98% of repertoires. A TCS score was defined as the ratio between F50 (clonal expansion) and ExV (chaos), using BLOSUM62-based TCRdist between CDR3 peptides within each V-J. Welch's t-statistics and random forest reduced fewer than 600 V-J features to 10 to 15, which were used in a naive Bayes classifier (R e1071). Clones were called with MiXCR by TCRdb after fastp trimmed the public reads at Q25, and only in-frame beta chains were retained. CDR3 protein sequences are deduplicated, and each keeps its most common genes and DNA. It is TCRdb's table, rather than the study itself, that gives the V and J calls and clone size. The sample records 400,000 to 500,000 distinct CDR3 sequences, over 12% of which are singletons. Of the sample, less than 15% is held by the ten largest clones.

Moderately to severely active disease, a Clinical Activity Score of at least 3, a NOSPECS grade of at least 4, and a duration under 3 months were present in ophthalmopathy patients. The study excluded patients with uncontrolled infections, other autoimmune diseases, pregnancy or lactation. Diagnoses were based on clinical symptoms, serum thyroxine and TRAb, thyroid ultrasound and orbital computed tomography. PBMCs were separated from roughly 10 ml of fresh peripheral blood using Ficoll-Paque density gradient centrifugation. Total RNA was extracted with Trizol reagent, and quality was checked on an Agilent 2100 Bioanalyzer. Sequencing input: blood. The clonotype comes from a young man with Graves' ophthalmopathy.

The sequence in DNA is TGTGCCAGCAACCCCGGTCGGGGCGTTGGGGGCACTGAAGCTTTCTTT. Translated, it reads CASNPGRGVGGTEAFF. The V gene is TRBV5-4 and the J gene is TRBJ1-1, and possibly TRBD1, on 5 matching bases. The junction carries 22 bases between V and J, which are trimmed by 6 bases and 4 bases respectively. Reading the germline V gene (reference sequence) gives CDR1 SGHNT and CDR2 YYREEE. The CDR3 holds 16 amino acids from the cysteine to the phenylalanine. The retained sequence is limited to the CDR3, 48 bases, with the frame set at the first base.